A single sample gave rise to the 14 T cell receptor beta chains below, sequenced in a study of cytomegalovirus exposure and HLA in healthy donors. PCR primers comprised 60 Vbeta and 13 Jbeta primers. Assay: immunoSEQ multiplex PCR; the TCRdb copy retains only in-frame clones and omits some. The data show some 120,000 clones, over 75% seen once. Sequenced input: PBMCs. The receptor set was obtained from a woman aged 40 to 49 in good health and CMV-seropositive.

This rearrangement joins TRBV2 to TRBJ2-5; 8 bases are a match to TRBD2. The DNA matches TRBJ2-7 better at its end, which makes the J call doubtful. Germline CDR1 reads SNHLY; CDR2 reads FYNNEI. The CDR3 is 16 residues long. The CDR3, as DNA: TGTGCCAGCAGTGACTTAGCCGGGAGGGCCTCCTACGAGCAGTACTTC. It is translated as CASSDLAGRASYEQYF.

This rearrangement joins TRBV15 to TRBJ2-7, with 12 bases identical to TRBD1. CDR3 length equals 16 residues. The junction had 9 bases not matched to a gene; V was cut back by 3 bases and J by 6 bases. Germline CDR1 reads LNHNV; CDR2 reads YYDKDF (reference sequence). This CDR3 is CATSSPGGTGGIEQYF. DNA for the CDR3: TGTGCCACCAGCAGTCCTGGGGGGACAGGGGGCATCGAGCAGTACTTC.

This clone was picked up one time. The V call is TRBV28, the J call TRBJ1-4; D gene ambiguous. Germline assignment: CDR1 MDHEN and CDR2 SYDVKM. V was pared by 6 bases and J by 5 bases, with 16 bases between. This CDR3 comprises 15 residues. CDR3 residues: CASSLPYGENEKLFF. The CDR3 region has the DNA TGTGCCAGCAGCTTACCCTACGGGGAAAATGAAAAACTGTTTTTT.

This clone has only a few counts. The germline gene is not matched at one end of the junction; a read error may be the cause. The chain's CDR3 is CSSSPSGRAVHEQYF. CDR3 coding DNA: TGTTCCAGCAGCCCGTCGGGCAGGGCGGTACACGAGCAGTACTTC. The chain is built from TRBV7-9 and TRBJ2-7; perhaps TRBD1 as D (5 bases). The CDR3 extends over 15 amino acids. Looked up from germline, CDR1 is SEHNR and CDR2 is FQNEAQ (reference sequence).

The V and J genes are TRBV28 and TRBJ2-7; 7 nucleotides match TRBD2. The CDR3 consists of 14 residues. Trimming cost V 6 bases and J 3 bases; bases outside gene matches: 8. Germline V gives CDR1 MDHEN, CDR2 SYDVKM. CDR3 protein: CASSSAGAGYEQYF. For the CDR3, the DNA is TGTGCCAGCAGCTCCGCGGGAGCTGGCTACGAGCAGTACTTC.

The rearrangement joins TRBV28 to TRBJ1-5; no clear D. The CDR3 runs to 11 residues. Trimming removed 2 bases from V and 15 bases from J, with 11 bases in between. Per the germline V gene, CDR1 is MDHEN and CDR2 is SYDVKM. As DNA, the CDR3 is TGTGCCAGCAGTTTAGGCAAGAGGATGCATTTT. Its translation: CASSLGKRMHF.

V and J are TRBV5-1 and TRBJ2-7; 9 bases are shared with TRBD1. The CDR3 is made up of 14 amino acids. V lost 6 bases and J lost 0; bases outside the gene matches: 4. CDR1 SGHRS and CDR2 YFSETQ come from the germline V gene. This chain's CDR3 is CASTRQGGSYEQYF. The CDR3 coding sequence is TGCGCCAGCACCCGACAGGGGGGCTCCTACGAGCAGTACTTC.

V usage is TRBV7-9 and J usage is TRBJ1-3, with 7 bases lining up with TRBD1. CDR3 size: 16 residues. Germline trimming cut 2 bases from V and 2 bases from J; bases unmatched to any gene: 6. The germline gives CDR1 SEHNR, CDR2 FQNEAQ (reference sequence). DNA of the CDR3: TGTGCCAGCAGCTTAACACAGGGGAAGACTGGAAACACCATATATTTT. Amino acid sequence: CASSLTQGKTGNTIYF.

This rearrangement joins TRBV7-6 to TRBJ2-4, with 13 positions matching TRBD2. The V segment lost 5 bases and the J segment 2 bases; nucleotides outside the gene matches: 9. The CDR3 is 18 residues long. Looked up from germline, CDR1 is SGHVS and CDR2 is FNYEAQ. The DNA for the CDR3 is TGTGCCAGCAGCATACTAGCGGGAGGGCCGATGTCCAAAAACATTCAGTACTTC. Translation gives CASSILAGGPMSKNIQYF.

This clone appeared a few times. The chain links TRBV5-4 to TRBJ1-4; 8 bases align to TRBD1. CDR1 is SGHNT and CDR2 is YYREEE in the germline V gene (reference sequence). With 4 bases clipped from V and 6 bases from J, the junction kept 5 bases outside the gene matches. The CDR3 spans 14 residues. The CDR3: CASSLTGEDEKLFF. DNA of the CDR3: TGTGCCAGCAGCCTGACAGGGGAGGATGAAAAACTGTTTTTT.

This chain joins TRBV7-9 and TRBJ2-1, with 13 bases lining up with TRBD2. Germline V gene lookup returns CDR1 SEHNR and CDR2 FQNEAQ (reference sequence). The ends lost 5 bases at V and 14 bases at J; junction bases unmatched: 12. The CDR3 contains 15 residues. The CDR3 loop reads CASSPGLAGAPRKFF. In DNA form, the CDR3 reads TGTGCCAGCAGCCCAGGACTAGCGGGAGCCCCTCGGAAGTTCTTC.

This clone was observed a single time. The chain combines TRBV5-4 with TRBJ1-2; 8 nucleotides match TRBD1. The CDR3 sequence is 13 residues long. The V segment lost 2 bases and the J segment 8 bases; nucleotides outside the gene matches: 5. CDR1 is SGHNT and CDR2 is YYREEE in the germline V gene (reference sequence). DNA of the CDR3: TGTGCCAGCAGCTTACCGGGACAGGAAGGCTACACCTTC. Translation gives CASSLPGQEGYTF.

The CDR3 coding sequence is TGTGCCAGCAGCTTAGGTCTAGCGTCCGCCTACGAGCAGTACTTC. The encoded protein is CASSLGLASAYEQYF. The rearrangement links TRBV5-6 to TRBJ2-7, with D possibly being TRBD2 (6 bases). CDR1 is SGHDT, CDR2 YYEEEE, per germline. The CDR3 extends over 15 amino acids. V dropped 2 bases and J dropped 2 bases, with 14 bases sitting between them.

CDR3 region: CASSPLSGRGEQYF. CDR3 DNA: TGTGCCAGCAGCCCCCTCAGCGGGAGGGGCGAGCAGTACTTC. This chain joins TRBV9 and TRBJ2-5; 10 bases agree with TRBD2. Matching the DNA end better, TRBJ2-7 makes the J call doubtful. The CDR3 extends over 14 amino acids. The germline V gene encodes CDR1 SGDLS and CDR2 YYNGEE.